Sequencing of this T cell receptor beta chain was carried out in a study of control samples from healthy donors and cancer patients. V was trimmed by 8 bases and J by 0 bases, leaving 11 bases between them. CDR1 is LNHDA, CDR2 SQIVND, per germline (reference sequence). There are 14 residues in the CDR3. Some clones are missing from TCRdb's copy, which holds only in-frame ones; the method was immunoSEQ multiplex PCR. Among fewer than 300,000 clones, over 75% were seen once, and the ten largest hold more than 10%. The TCR comes from a woman aged 55-70 years with lung cancer. The chain couples TRBV19 to TRBJ1-3, with D unclear. Sequenced material: PBMCs. CDR3: CASETASSGNTIYF. The CDR3, as DNA: TGTGCCAGTGAAACAGCGAGCTCTGGAAACACCATATATTTT.